One and the same sample provided the 5 T cell receptor beta chains below, sequenced in a study of blood T cell repertoires in COVID-19. Only in-frame clones appear in the TCRdb table, and some are missing; sequencing was by immunoSEQ multiplex PCR. The sample carries roughly 150,000 clones, about 88% recorded once. Sequences were obtained from peripheral blood. The origin of the receptors is an elderly woman with COVID-19, enrolled during active disease.

The chain couples TRBV6-2 or TRBV6-3 to TRBJ1-3; D call uncertain. Germline CDR1 MNHEY, CDR2 SVGEGT. The CDR3 totals 15 residues. Deletions cut 0 bases from V and 0 bases from J, with 6 bases between. The CDR3 nucleotides read TGTGCCAGCAGTTACTCCGAGATCTCTGGAAACACCATATATTTT. This gives the protein CASSYSEISGNTIYF.

This chain links TRBV4-2 with TRBJ2-1; tentatively, D is TRBD2 (5 bases). The ends were cut back, 1 base at V and 8 bases at J, with 15 bases in the middle. The length of the CDR3 is 15 residues. The V gene's germline CDR1 is LGHNA and CDR2 YNFKEQ. The DNA for the CDR3 is TGTGCCAGCAGCCAAGCGCAGAGTCTAGCTGATGAGCAGTTCTTC. It encodes CASSQAQSLADEQFF.

This clone showed up just once. The chain recombines TRBV6-1 with TRBJ1-2; D unresolved. Germline V gene data show CDR1 as MNHNS and CDR2 as SASEGT. The CDR3 is 13 amino acids. V was pared by 3 bases and J by 1 base, with 6 bases between. The CDR3 DNA follows: TGTGCCAGCAGTGAGTCAGTTAACTATGGCTACACCTTC. Translating it yields CASSESVNYGYTF.

This clone has just one count. This sequence joins TRBV4-1 and TRBJ2-5, with a possible D match to TRBD2 (6 bases). CDR1 and CDR2 (germline): MGHRA, YSYEKL. V was shortened by 1 base and J by 5 bases, with 11 bases between the two germline ends. The CDR3 covers 14 residues. CDR3 bases: TGCGCCAGCAGCCAAGGACCCGCGGGGGAGACCCAGTACTTC. This sequence encodes CASSQGPAGETQYF.

The chain has TRBV28 and TRBJ1-6, with D uncertain. Germline V gene lookup returns CDR1 MDHEN and CDR2 SYDVKM. V lost 6 bases, J lost 8 bases, and 8 bases lay in between. The CDR3 sequence is 12 residues long. CDR3 DNA: TGTGCCAGCAGCTCCATAGATTCACCCCTCCACTTT. Translating gives CASSSIDSPLHF.